Described below is a single T cell receptor (beta chain) sequence and its context. Its antigen is unknown. This sample stems from a study of CD8 T cells in ankylosing spondylitis. Overall study findings and caveats: Researchers report that disease-linked clones proved CD8+ and relatively rare in peripheral blood. Matched synovial fluid from ankylosing spondylitis patients was reported to be enriched for disease-linked clones. Seemingly distinctive of ankylosing spondylitis blood was a TCR beta motif formed by eight highly homologous variants.

The CDR3 runs 14 residues. Between the trimmed V and J ends, which lost 1 base and 4 bases, there was a span of 10 bases. Germline V lookup: CDR1 SGHRS, CDR2 YFSETQ. TCRdb re-called the 5' RACE reads through MiXCR, storing one row per CDR3 protein. The data hold about 220,000 distinct CDR3 sequences, with about 11% observed a single time. The rearrangement joins TRBV5-1 to TRBJ2-3; a possible D gene is TRBD1 (5 bases). The sample consisted of blood, either unsorted or a sorted T cell fraction (not recorded which). The receptor was derived from a male donor with ankylosing spondylitis or in good health (not recorded which). CDR3: CASSLSGQPDTQYF. Written as DNA, the CDR3 is TGCGCCAGCAGCTTGTCAGGGCAACCAGATACGCAGTATTTT.